This TCR beta chain was profiled in a study of blood T cell repertoires in COVID-19. The germline gives CDR1 MNHEY, CDR2 SMNVEV (reference sequence). CDR3 size: 17 residues. V lost 5 bases, J lost 6 bases, and 23 bases lay in between. Here immunoSEQ multiplex PCR was the method, and the copy in TCRdb shows in-frame clones only, minus some. The sample carries over 70,000 clones, about nine tenths recorded once. What was sequenced was peripheral blood. This sequence joins TRBV27 and TRBJ1-5; D gene uncertain. This receptor was identified in a human donor in a cohort sampled during active COVID-19. The CDR3 DNA reads TGTGCCAGCAGTCCCCGGGCGGGTTCCTCCGGAAGTCAGCCCCAGCATTTT. Residues: CASSPRAGSSGSQPQHF.